This TCR beta chain was found in a study of Ad26.COV2.S vaccination and SARS-CoV-2 variants. Study-level information: Trial arm assignment for the donor was COV1001 Ad26.COV2.S.

Treatment specified: approximately 18 received Ad26.COV2.S at low or high dose, single or two shots; about 5 received placebo; per-sample allocation not given. Sample collection was performed on day 63 after the first vaccine or placebo injection. Its platform was an Ad26 vector, and its expressed antigen was Wuhan-strain SARS-CoV-2 spike. Profiled with immunoSEQ multiplex PCR; TCRdb holds only in-frame clones, not every one. Of fewer than 500,000 clones listed, roughly 87% are singletons. Broader study findings: Following vaccination, spike-specific CD8+ and CD4+ T cell responses reportedly exhibited substantial breadth.

On this clone: What it recognizes is unknown.

This CDR3 is built from 13 residues. In germline, CDR1 is SQVTM, CDR2 ANQGSEA. V dropped 6 bases and J dropped 1 base, with 11 bases sitting between them. This chain joins TRBV29-1 and TRBJ2-3; D may correspond to TRBD1 or TRBD2 (5 bases each). The clonotype originates from a person aged 18 to 59 who received the Ad26.COV2.S COVID-19 vaccine or a placebo. The sample consisted of peripheral blood, taken in a trial of Ad26.COV2.S vaccine versus placebo. CDR3 bases: TGCAGCGTCCGGGGCCGGGGCACAGATACGCAGTATTTT. This codes for CSVRGRGTDTQYF.